The following is a T cell receptor beta chain sequence with its context. The antigen remains unidentified. These data belong to a study of beta chain features in type 1 diabetes. Findings of the study overall: Across all four CD4+ subsets, people with type 1 diabetes showed modestly shorter TCRB CDR3s.

As every portion of the isolated RNA was reverse transcribed, the sequencing read expressed TCRB transcripts. Clones were read by immunoSEQ multiplex PCR, and TCRdb kept only the in-frame ones, dropping some. The sample comprises 150,000 to 190,000 clones, about a tenth of which are singletons, and 0.5% rests with the top ten. CDR3 length: 18 amino acids. Losses at the gene ends were 0 bases for V and 2 bases for J; bases not matched to a gene: 9. Germline CDR1 reads ENHRY; CDR2 reads SYGVKD. The receptor comes from a man aged 30-40 years with type 1 diabetes. Specimen: central memory CD4+ T cells from blood. The chain links TRBV10-3 to TRBJ1-5, with 8 positions matching TRBD1. The CDR3 loop reads CAISESGRGLFGNQPQHF. CDR3 nucleotide sequence: TGTGCCATCAGTGAGTCGGGCAGGGGGCTTTTTGGCAATCAGCCCCAGCATTTT.